A selection of T cell receptor beta chains follows, all from one sample in a study of cytomegalovirus exposure and HLA in healthy donors. Profiled with immunoSEQ multiplex PCR; TCRdb holds only in-frame clones, not every one. The sample has 160,000 or so clones, roughly 82% seen once. The specimen sequenced was PBMCs. These receptors all come from a man aged 45 to 65 in good health and CMV-seropositive. The CDR3 runs from the conserved cysteine through the conserved F or W. A D gene is named only where the DNA matches it firmly. For some rows the clone size is stated as once, few or many, or as a class when expanded; others skip it.

clone size	V gene	D gene	J gene	CDR3 DNA	CDR3 protein
few	TRBV27	TRBD1	TRBJ2-1	TGTGCCAGCCAGAAGATGGGACAGGTCCAAGATGAGCAGTTCTTC	CASQKMGQVQDEQFF
NA	TRBV5-1	TRBD1	TRBJ1-2	TGCGCCAGCAGCCCGGGGACAGCGTGGGACTACACCTTC	CASSPGTAWDYTF
NA	TRBV28	TRBD1	TRBJ2-3	TGTGCCAGCAGTAGATCGACAGGGACAAGCACAGATACGCAGTATTTT	CASSRSTGTSTDTQYF
once	TRBV19	NA	TRBJ1-5	TGTGCCAGTAGTACTCGTCAGAACAATCAGCCCCAGCATTTT	CASSTRQNNQPQHF
NA	TRBV6-6	NA	TRBJ1-5	TGTGCCAGCACCTGGGCCTTAGGTCAGCCCCAGCATTTT	CASTWALGQPQHF
NA	TRBV5-1	TRBD2	TRBJ2-3	TGCGCCAGCAGCTGGGGACTAGCGGCAGATACGCAGTATTTT	CASSWGLAADTQYF
once	TRBV10-3	NA	TRBJ1-1	TGTGCCATCAGTGAGTCCGGGGTAGGGACTGAAGCTTTCTTT	CAISESGVGTEAFF
NA	TRBV7-3	TRBD2	TRBJ2-3	TGTGCCAGCAGCTTAAGGGGGGGTGGCACAGATACGCAGTATTTT	CASSLRGGGTDTQYF
NA	TRBV28	TRBD1	TRBJ2-3	TGTGCCAGCAGTTCTCAGGGGGCATTAGATACGCAGTATTTT	CASSSQGALDTQYF
NA	TRBV5-1	TRBD2	TRBJ2-1	TGCGCCAGCAGCCCTTGGACTAGCGGGAGGACGGCTGAGCAGTTCTTC	CASSPWTSGRTAEQFF
NA	TRBV2	TRBD1	TRBJ1-3	TGTGCCAGCAGTGAGAGACCGCGACAGGGACCTGGAAACACCATATATTTT	CASSERPRQGPGNTIYF
NA	TRBV5-1	TRBD2	TRBJ2-2	TGCGCCAGCAGCTTGGGGACTAGCGGGACCGGGGAGCTGTTTTTT	CASSLGTSGTGELFF
NA	TRBV21-1	NA	TRBJ2-1	TGTGCCAGCAGCAAGAACGGCGGGAGGGCCTACAATGAGCAGTTCTTC	CASSKNGGRAYNEQFF
NA	TRBV30	TRBD1	TRBJ1-1	TGTGCCTGGAGTTCAGGGGGACAGGGGTTAGGGACTGAAGCTTTCTTT	CAWSSGGQGLGTEAFF
NA	TRBV2	TRBD1	TRBJ1-4	TGTGCCAGCACCCGGGACAGGGCGGCAACTAATGAAAAACTGTTTTTT	CASTRDRAATNEKLFF
NA	TRBV5-1	NA	TRBJ1-3	TGCGCCAGCAGGAATTCGGACACCATATATTTT	CASRNSDTIYF
NA	TRBV5-3	NA	TRBJ1-5	TGTGCCAGAAGTTCTCCTAAACAGGGAAATCAGCCCCAGCATTTT	CARSSPKQGNQPQHF
NA	TRBV29-1	TRBD2	TRBJ2-5	TGCAGCGTTGTCGGACTAGCGGGGGGCGGGGAGACCCAGTACTTC	CSVVGLAGGGETQYF
few	TRBV5-1	NA	TRBJ2-7	TGCGCCAGCAGCCGCTCGGACAACGCCTACGAGCAGTACTTC	CASSRSDNAYEQYF
NA	TRBV7-2	TRBD2	TRBJ2-3	TGTGCCAGCAGCTCCGGACTAGCGGGCACAGATACGCAGTATTTT	CASSSGLAGTDTQYF
NA	TRBV15	TRBD2	TRBJ2-3	TGTGCCACCTCAGCTGGCGTCGGGGGGGATACGCAGTATTTT	CATSAGVGGDTQYF
NA	TRBV4-1	NA	TRBJ2-2	TGCGCCAGCAGCCAAGCACACCGGACAGAGAACACCGGGGAGCTGTTTTTT	CASSQAHRTENTGELFF
NA	TRBV27	NA	TRBJ1-5	TGTGCCAGCAGTTTAGACCAGGGGAATCAGCCCCAGCATTTT	CASSLDQGNQPQHF
NA	TRBV5-4	NA	TRBJ2-5	TGTGCCAGCAGCCACCAGGGCGGAGGGGGCTCTGGAGAGACCCAGTACTTC	CASSHQGGGGSGETQYF
NA	TRBV5-6	NA	TRBJ1-3	TGTGCCAGCAGCTTGGTGGGGGGAAGAGGAAACACCATATATTTT	CASSLVGGRGNTIYF
NA	TRBV29-1	TRBD2	TRBJ2-7	TGCAGCGGGGGTGATGGAGGGGAGGGCTACGAGCAGTACTTC	CSGGDGGEGYEQYF
NA	TRBV29-1	NA	TRBJ1-1	TGCAGCGTTGTGGGGCAGCAGCGGGGGGCTTTCTTT	CSVVGQQRGAFF
once	TRBV4-1	TRBD1	TRBJ2-2	TGCGCCAGCAGCCAAAAACTAACAGGGGGCGCGAACACCGGGGAGCTGTTTTTT	CASSQKLTGGANTGELFF
NA	TRBV19	TRBD2	TRBJ2-5	TGTGCTAGTAGTATACTAGCGGGGGAGACCCAGTACTTC	CASSILAGETQYF
NA	TRBV6-1	TRBD2	TRBJ2-5	TGTGCCAGCAACGTAGCGGGGGAAGAGACCCAGTACTTC	CASNVAGEETQYF
NA	TRBV4-2	TRBD2	TRBJ2-5	TGTGCCAGCAGCCAAGAAGGCGGACTAGCCGGGGAGACCCAGTACTTC	CASSQEGGLAGETQYF
NA	TRBV7-3	TRBD2	TRBJ2-2	TGTGCCAGCAGCTTTGGGGGGGTGCGGACCGGGGAGCTGTTTTTT	CASSFGGVRTGELFF
once	TRBV5-1	NA	TRBJ2-3	TGCGCCAGCAGCTTGGGTGTCGGCACAGATACGCAGTATTTT	CASSLGVGTDTQYF
few	TRBV6-1	NA	TRBJ2-3	TGTGCCAGCAGTGTCGGGGGGCCTGAAGATACGCAGTATTTT	CASSVGGPEDTQYF
NA	TRBV15	NA	TRBJ1-1	TGTGCCACCAGCAGCCAAAAGAACACTGAAGCTTTCTTT	CATSSQKNTEAFF
NA	TRBV4-1	NA	TRBJ1-2	TGCGCCAGCAGCCCTCTCGGTACCTTAGCTAACTATGGCTACACCTTC	CASSPLGTLANYGYTF
NA	TRBV2	TRBD1	TRBJ1-1	TGTGCCAGCAGGACCGGACAGGGTCCCACTGAAGCTTTCTTT	CASRTGQGPTEAFF
NA	TRBV19	NA	TRBJ1-3	TGTGCCAGTAGTCTGGTCCACCACGGACAGGGAAACACCATATATTTT	CASSLVHHGQGNTIYF
NA	TRBV7-2	TRBD2	TRBJ2-1	TGTGCCAGCAGCTTGCCTAGCGGGGGAGTCGGCAATGAGCAGTTCTTC	CASSLPSGGVGNEQFF
once	TRBV10-1	NA	TRBJ2-7	TGCGCCAGCAGTGAGTCGGAGGGACCGGTTCGGGAGCAGTACTTC	CASSESEGPVREQYF
NA	TRBV9	TRBD2	TRBJ2-2	TGTGCCAGCAGCGTAGGAGGACTAGCGACCCCCGGGGAGCTGTTTTTT	CASSVGGLATPGELFF
NA	TRBV5-6	NA	TRBJ2-1	TGTGCCAGCAGCTTGGACCCTGGCCGTGTCAATGAGCAGTTCTTC	CASSLDPGRVNEQFF
NA	TRBV5-1	TRBD1	TRBJ1-1	TGCGCCAGCAGAGAGGACAGGGGGCAAAACACTGAAGCTTTCTTT	CASREDRGQNTEAFF
NA	TRBV27	NA	TRBJ1-2	TGTGCCAGCAGTTTATCCGGTGAAGGCTACACCTTC	CASSLSGEGYTF